The 28 T cell receptor beta chains in this list originate from one sample, sequenced in a study of T cells after yellow fever vaccination. TCRdb fed the 5' RACE reads into MiXCR, producing one record per CDR3 protein. There are 96,000 or so distinct CDR3 sequences in the sample; 7.5% to 10% occur only once, and roughly 15% lies in the top ten. The sequences come from CD8+ T cells not binding an NS4B(214-222) dextramer, sorted from PBMCs, collected roughly 15 days after the first yellow fever vaccination. The source is a young man who received the YFV17D yellow fever vaccine.

This chain uses TRBV4-1 with TRBJ2-7, with 7 bases fitting TRBD2. Germline lookup yields CDR1 MGHRA and CDR2 YSYEKL. This CDR3 spans 15 amino acids. V lost 1 base to trimming and J lost 1 base; unmatched junction nucleotides: 4. The CDR3 loop is CASSQVVGGSYEQYF. The CDR3 DNA follows: TGCGCCAGCAGCCAAGTAGTGGGGGGGTCCTACGAGCAGTACTTC.

This clonotype was counted only a few times. The chain has TRBV5-1 and TRBJ1-4; the match to TRBD1 covers 9 bases. V lost 6 bases to trimming and J lost 0 bases; unmatched junction nucleotides: 12. CDR1 and CDR2 from the germline V gene are SGHRS and YFSETQ. The CDR3 covers 18 residues. This CDR3 reads CASTPGQGLSATNEKLFF. For the CDR3, the DNA is TGCGCCAGCACCCCGGGACAGGGATTGTCGGCAACTAATGAAAAACTGTTTTTT. The full variable domain, rest sourced from reference TRBV5-1 and TRBJ1-4, is KAGVTQTPRYLIKTRGQQVTLSCSPISGHRSVSWYQQTPGQGLQFLFEYFSETQRNKGNFPGRFSGRQFSNSRSEMNVSTLELGDSALYLCASTPGQGLSATNEKLFFGSGTQLSVL.

A few counts support this clonotype. The chain carries TRBV7-9 and TRBJ2-2, with D unresolved. The CDR3 runs to 12 residues. Looked up from germline, CDR1 is SEHNR and CDR2 is FQNEAQ (reference sequence). V lost 11 bases to trimming and J lost 9 bases, with 16 bases between them. The CDR3 DNA is TGTGCCGGATCAACCCGGGTCAGGGAGCTGTTTTTT. It specifies CAGSTRVRELFF. The entire variable domain, with the rest obtained from reference TRBV7-9 and TRBJ2-2, is as follows: DTGVSQNPRHKITKRGQNVTFRCDPISEHNRLYWYRQTLGQGPEFLTYFQNEAQLEKSRLLSDRFSAERPKGSFSTLEIQRTEQGDSAMYLCAGSTRVRELFFGEGSRLTVL.

This clonotype was found many times. CDR3 bases: TGCAGCGTTATAGACGGAGGCTACGAGCAGTACTTC. Its protein is CSVIDGGYEQYF. The V gene is TRBV29-1, the J gene TRBJ2-7; a weak D match, TRBD2 (5 bases). The CDR3 loop spans 12 amino acids. The germline gives CDR1 SQVTM, CDR2 ANQGSEA. Trimming took 5 bases from V and 3 from J, leaving 11 bases between them.

This chain connects TRBV20-1 to TRBJ2-3; D is perhaps TRBD2 (5 bases). This CDR3 is 15 amino acids long. The germline V gene encodes CDR1 DFQATT and CDR2 SNEGSKA (reference sequence). Trimming took 6 bases from V and 0 from J, leaving 16 bases between them. The CDR3 DNA sequence: TGCAGTGCGCCCGAAGCGGATGCAAGCACAGATACGCAGTATTTT. It is translated as CSAPEADASTDTQYF.

Many counts were recorded for this clonotype. The chain is built from TRBV20-1 and TRBJ2-2; D may correspond to TRBD1 or TRBD2 (5 bases each). Germline CDR1 and CDR2: DFQATT and SNEGSKA (reference sequence). This CDR3 contains 16 residues. V was pared by 2 bases and J by 0 bases, with 13 bases between. DNA for the CDR3: TGCAGTGCTAGACCAACCGGGACGGCGAACACCGGGGAGCTGTTTTTT. It translates to CSARPTGTANTGELFF.

This clonotype was found a few times. The V and J genes are TRBV9 and TRBJ2-3; D not certain. CDR3 length equals 16 residues. Trimming removed 3 bases at V and 0 bases at J, with 14 bases between. In germline, CDR1 is SGDLS, CDR2 YYNGEE. The CDR3 region has the DNA TGTGCCAGCAGCGAACTAACTCAGTCTAGCACAGATACGCAGTATTTT. It is translated as CASSELTQSSTDTQYF.

This clonotype was observed a handful of times. The rearrangement uses TRBV20-1 and TRBJ1-2; D remains ambiguous. Germline V gives CDR1 DFQATT, CDR2 SNEGSKA (reference sequence). This CDR3 contains 13 residues. Trimming cost V 6 bases and J 4 bases, with 15 bases left between them. CDR3 DNA sequence: TGCAGTGCCCCCCGGGCGGGAGCCTATGGCTACACCTTC. Protein product: CSAPRAGAYGYTF.

This clonotype came up a few times. The rearrangement links TRBV5-6 to TRBJ2-2; 7 bases agree with TRBD1. Germline loops: CDR1 SGHDT, CDR2 YYEEEE. With V trimmed by 5 bases and J by 3 bases, 10 bases remained unmatched. The CDR3 extends over 16 amino acids. The CDR3 sequence: CASSQEGAGDTGELFF. The CDR3 DNA sequence: TGTGCCAGCAGTCAAGAGGGGGCCGGGGACACCGGGGAGCTGTTTTTT.

There are a few counts of this clonotype. The V gene is TRBV5-1, the J gene TRBJ2-2; the D gene is possibly TRBD2 (5 bases). The V and J ends lost 2 bases and 1 base respectively, with 6 bases between them. Germline values: CDR1 SGHRS, CDR2 YFSETQ. CDR3 length: 14 residues. The CDR3 protein is CASSFSVNTGELFF. Here the CDR3 DNA reads TGCGCCAGCAGCTTTAGCGTGAACACCGGGGAGCTGTTTTTT.

In this sample, this clonotype turned up many times. This chain links TRBV12-3 or TRBV12-4 with TRBJ2-2, with D uncertain. The CDR3 is made up of 13 amino acids. Trimming shortened V by 3 bases and J by 7 bases, and 9 bases separated the two germline ends. DNA for the CDR3: TGTGCCAGCAGTTTTTTCGTCGGCGGGGAGCTGTTTTTT. It codes for CASSFFVGGELFF.

This clonotype was seen a few times. CDR3 loop: CASSFRPGGAYEQYV. CDR3 DNA: TGTGCCAGCAGCTTCAGGCCAGGGGGAGCCTACGAGCAGTACGTC. V usage is TRBV5-5 and J usage is TRBJ2-7, with 7 nucleotides matching TRBD1. Looked up from germline, CDR1 is SGHKS and CDR2 is YYEKEE (reference sequence). Unmatched junction bases numbered 7, after V lost 2 bases and J lost 2 bases. CDR3 length: 15 amino acids.

This clonotype was recorded a few times. This chain uses TRBV7-9 with TRBJ2-5; maybe TRBD1 (6 bases). Germline loops: CDR1 SEHNR, CDR2 FQNEAQ (reference sequence). The CDR3 runs 15 residues. V shed 4 bases and J shed 2 bases, with 14 bases lying between them. The CDR3 DNA reads TGTGCCAGCAGCTCCCAGGGGCTGCTTCAAGAGACCCAGTACTTC. This sequence encodes CASSSQGLLQETQYF.

This clonotype was seen repeatedly, ten times or more. The gene calls are TRBV6-5 and TRBJ1-1; D gene uncertain. From germline, CDR1 is MNHEY and CDR2 SVGAGI. V was clipped by 2 bases and J by 0 bases, with 4 bases between them. The CDR3 extends over 13 amino acids. The CDR3 loop is CASSYRMNTEAFF. CDR3 DNA sequence: TGTGCCAGCAGTTACCGCATGAACACTGAAGCTTTCTTT.

The chain couples TRBV6-6 to TRBJ1-1; no firm D call. The germline V gene encodes CDR1 MNHNY and CDR2 SVGAGI (reference sequence). V lost 8 bases and J 6 bases, leaving 13 bases between the germline ends. This CDR3 spans 12 amino acids. CDR3 loop: CASSSWHPEAFF. The CDR3 DNA reads TGTGCCAGCTCCTCCTGGCACCCTGAAGCTTTCTTT.

This clonotype was detected only a few times. V is TRBV2 and J is TRBJ2-1, with 7 bases matching TRBD1. V gave up 8 bases and J gave up 8 bases; unmatched junction bases: 15. The CDR3 runs 15 residues. Germline CDR1 and CDR2: SNHLY and FYNNEI. In DNA, the CDR3 is TGTGCCAGCCAATCGGGACAGCCGAGGCGAGATGAGCAGTTCTTC. Translation: CASQSGQPRRDEQFF.

This clonotype has a handful of counts. This rearrangement joins TRBV20-1 to TRBJ2-1; TRBD2 matches at 14 bases. Germline values: CDR1 DFQATT, CDR2 SNEGSKA (reference sequence). The CDR3 covers 15 residues. The V gene end was trimmed by 5 bases and the J gene end by 6 bases; junction bases not matched to a gene: 6. Here the CDR3 reads CSAPRLAGGLNEQFF. The CDR3 DNA is TGCAGTGCTCCGCGACTAGCGGGGGGGCTCAATGAGCAGTTCTTC.

This clonotype was seen only a few times. The chain has TRBV19 and TRBJ2-7, with no clear D. Germline assignment: CDR1 LNHDA and CDR2 SQIVND (reference sequence). The CDR3 contains 15 residues. Trimming took 7 bases from V and 1 from J, leaving 17 bases between them. The CDR3 DNA is TGTGCCAGTACGAACGCCGCAGCAAGTTCCTACGAGCAGTACTTC. Protein: CASTNAAASSYEQYF.

The V call is TRBV7-9, the J call TRBJ2-1; 9 nucleotides line up with TRBD1. The CDR3 runs 17 residues. Germline V gene data show CDR1 as SEHNR and CDR2 as FQNEAQ (reference sequence). V lost 5 bases, J lost 2 bases, and 10 bases stayed unmatched. The CDR3 DNA reads as TGTGCCAGCAGCGGGAACCTTGGGGACAGGGCCTACAATGAGCAGTTCTTC. It translates to CASSGNLGDRAYNEQFF.

The gene calls are TRBV7-9 and TRBJ2-2; TRBD1 might be the D (5 bases). The V gene lost 1 base and the J gene lost 6 bases, with 9 bases spanning the gap. The CDR3 runs 14 residues. Per germline, CDR1 SEHNR and CDR2 FQNEAQ (reference sequence). In DNA, the CDR3 is TGTGCCAGCAGCTTAGAAAGGGGCGCCGGGGAGCTGTTTTTT. Its protein product is CASSLERGAGELFF.

V gene TRBV5-1 combines with J gene TRBJ1-1; 8 positions agree with TRBD1. Germline V gene data show CDR1 as SGHRS and CDR2 as YFSETQ. After removal of 3 bases from V and 1 base from J, the junction contained 5 bases not matched to a gene. CDR3 length: 15 amino acids. The CDR3 region is CASSSYRGENTEAFF. DNA for the CDR3: TGCGCCAGCAGCTCCTACAGGGGGGAGAACACTGAAGCTTTCTTT.

The rearrangement joins TRBV20-1 to TRBJ2-1; a possible D gene is TRBD2 (6 bases). V lost 6 bases and J lost 9, with 15 bases in between. Germline V CDR1 and CDR2: DFQATT, SNEGSKA (reference sequence). The CDR3 runs to 12 residues. The CDR3 region has the DNA TGCAGTGCAAGCCGACTAGAGCGTGAGCAGTTCTTC. It is translated as CSASRLEREQFF.

This clonotype was detected many times. This chain uses TRBV29-1 with TRBJ2-2; D remains unclear. The CDR3 extends over 13 amino acids. Germline CDR1 reads SQVTM; CDR2 reads ANQGSEA. With 4 bases removed from V and 3 bases from J, the gap between germline ends came to 9 bases. This CDR3 is CSVVSTHTGELFF. The CDR3 nucleotides read TGCAGCGTTGTGTCAACCCACACCGGGGAGCTGTTTTTT.

The chain combines TRBV19 with TRBJ2-2, with D possibly matching TRBD2 (5 bases). Between the trimmed V and J ends, which lost 6 bases and 4 bases, there was a span of 24 bases. The CDR3 is 18 amino acids. Per the germline V gene, CDR1 is LNHDA and CDR2 is SQIVND (reference sequence). The CDR3 here is CASRGLERAVFGTGELFF. CDR3 nucleotide sequence: TGTGCCAGTAGGGGGTTGGAGAGGGCGGTTTTCGGCACCGGGGAGCTGTTTTTT.

The sample holds many counts of this clonotype. V gene TRBV6-1 combines with J gene TRBJ2-1; D may match TRBD1 or TRBD2 (6 bases each). Trimming took 7 bases from V and 3 from J, leaving 19 bases between them. The CDR3 sequence is 16 residues long. CDR1 is MNHNS and CDR2 is SASEGT in the germline V gene. In DNA, the CDR3 is TGTGCCAGCACCGAAAGGGGGGAGACTGACTACAATGAGCAGTTCTTC. It specifies CASTERGETDYNEQFF.

The V call is TRBV7-6, the J call TRBJ2-3, with D possibly being TRBD1 (6 bases). Per germline, CDR1 SGHVS and CDR2 FNYEAQ. V was pared by 0 bases and J by 3 bases, with 10 bases between. The CDR3 sequence is 15 residues long. The CDR3 loop is CASSLAARGTDTQYF. Written as DNA, the CDR3 is TGTGCCAGCAGCTTAGCGGCCAGGGGTACAGATACGCAGTATTTT.

V gene TRBV4-3 combines with J gene TRBJ2-3, with TRBD2 as a possible D gene (5 bases). The CDR3 covers 15 residues. Germline V lookup: CDR1 LGHNA, CDR2 YSLEER. The V end lost 3 bases, the J end lost 5 bases, and 15 bases lay between the germline ends. CDR3 nucleotide sequence: TGCGCCAGCAGCCAGGGTACCGGGGTAAAAGATACGCAGTATTTT. Protein sequence: CASSQGTGVKDTQYF.

This clonotype came up many times. The rearrangement uses TRBV27 and TRBJ2-5; D is tentatively TRBD1 or TRBD2 (5 bases each). The ends were cut back, 3 bases at V and 2 bases at J, with 10 bases in the middle. Germline V gene sequence: CDR1 MNHEY, CDR2 SMNVEV (reference sequence). The CDR3 consists of 14 residues. CDR3 DNA: TGTGCCAGCAGTTTTTGGGGGAGTCAAGAGACCCAGTACTTC. As protein: CASSFWGSQETQYF.